This TCR beta chain is from a study of identical twins. Study observations and caveats: Not following the same donors, the study drew its conclusions from cross-sectional statistical analysis. The more abundant beta clonotypes in cord blood had fewer insertions, and memory repertoires did not show this.

TCRdb passed the 5' RACE reads through MiXCR, listing each CDR3 protein once. The table records 700,000 to 950,000 distinct CDR3 sequences, more than 9% of them present only once. In germline, CDR1 is MGHRA, CDR2 YSYEKL. This CDR3 comprises 15 residues. The germline V and J ends were trimmed by 1 base and 1 base, with 7 bases remaining between them. This clonotype was counted between two and nine times. Its cognate antigen is unknown. These data were likewise used in another study, on yellow fever vaccine responses in identical twins.

The sequencing sample was made of PBMCs. The chain joins TRBV4-1 to TRBJ2-2; D unresolved. This receptor was taken from a woman younger than 30 in good health. CDR3 DNA: TGCGCCAGCAGCCAAGTACGTGTGAACACCGGGGAGCTGTTTTTT. Translation gives CASSQVRVNTGELFF.